The T cell receptor beta chain under discussion was sequenced for a study of monozygotic twins with inflammatory bowel disease. With respect to this clonotype: What it recognizes is unknown.

Across eight separate reactions for each sample, cDNA was made. TCRdb re-called the 5' RACE reads and gives one entry per CDR3 protein, without DNA. The sample table includes 300,000 to 450,000 distinct CDR3 sequences. Per the germline V gene, CDR1 is DFQATT and CDR2 is SNEGSKA (reference sequence). This CDR3 region has 15 residues. General observations from the study: TCRbeta diversity (inverse Simpson) was lower in IBD patients than in healthy co-twins.

Sequencing was done on a sample of blood. This chain connects TRBV20-1 to TRBJ2-1; TCRdb indicates TRBD2, and absent DNA this call remains unverified. The clonotype originates from a human donor with ulcerative colitis or Crohn's disease, or a healthy co-twin of an affected twin (not recorded which). CDR3 sequence reads: CSARAPLWTNHEQFF.